This T cell receptor beta chain stems from a study of shared clonotypes between healthy human individuals. Whole-study context: Three plates each covered CD4 naive and memory; CD8 naive two, CD8 memory one.

Study-wide results and caveats: Naive subsets usually exceeded memory subsets in estimated richness.

Germline V gene lookup returns CDR1 LNHDA and CDR2 SQIVND (reference sequence). The V end lost 0 bases, the J end lost 2 bases, and 14 bases lay between the germline ends. The CDR3 spans 17 residues. On this clone: The antigen is not known.

Data came from immunoSEQ multiplex PCR; TCRdb stores just in-frame clones and leaves some out. The table has 800,000 or so clones, about 96% seen once; the top ten hold roughly 0.23%. Naive CD8 populations comprised CD45RO-negative cells positively selected for CCR7, excluding terminally differentiated effector memory CD45RA+ cells. Study donors comprised healthy, HIV-negative adults devoid of recent acute infection or vaccination. The chain recombines TRBV19 with TRBJ2-1; possible D gene TRBD2, 6 bases. Material for sequencing was naive CD8+ T cells sorted from blood. This receptor was obtained from a man aged 25-45 years in good health. The CDR3 sequence is CASSIDPLGRPYNEQFF. In DNA, the CDR3 is TGTGCCAGTAGTATAGATCCCCTGGGGAGGCCCTACAATGAGCAGTTCTTC.